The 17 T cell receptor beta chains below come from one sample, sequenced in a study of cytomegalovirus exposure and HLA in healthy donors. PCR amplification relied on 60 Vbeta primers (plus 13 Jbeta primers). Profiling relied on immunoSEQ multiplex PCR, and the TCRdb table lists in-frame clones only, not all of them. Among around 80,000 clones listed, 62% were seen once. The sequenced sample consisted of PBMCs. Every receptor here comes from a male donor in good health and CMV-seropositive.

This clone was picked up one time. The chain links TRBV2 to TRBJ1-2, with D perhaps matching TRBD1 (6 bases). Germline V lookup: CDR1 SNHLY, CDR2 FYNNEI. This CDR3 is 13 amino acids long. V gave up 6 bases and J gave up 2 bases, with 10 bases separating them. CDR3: CASSGQMNYGYTF. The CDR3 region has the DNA TGTGCCAGCAGCGGACAGATGAACTATGGCTACACCTTC.

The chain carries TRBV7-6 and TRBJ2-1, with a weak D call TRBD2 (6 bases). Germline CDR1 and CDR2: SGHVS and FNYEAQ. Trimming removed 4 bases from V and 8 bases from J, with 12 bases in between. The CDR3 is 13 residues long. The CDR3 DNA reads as TGTGCCAGCAGCTCACTCAGGAGGGATGAGCAGTTCTTC. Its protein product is CASSSLRRDEQFF.

CDR3 bases: TGTGCCAGCAGCGCGGCAGGGCTCTCTGGAAACACCATATATTTT. This sequence encodes CASSAAGLSGNTIYF. The gene calls are TRBV7-2 and TRBJ1-3, with a possible D match to TRBD1 (5 bases). The CDR3 sequence is 15 residues long. CDR1 is SGHTA and CDR2 is FQGNSA in the germline V gene. The ends were cut back, 5 bases at V and 0 bases at J, with 11 bases in the middle.

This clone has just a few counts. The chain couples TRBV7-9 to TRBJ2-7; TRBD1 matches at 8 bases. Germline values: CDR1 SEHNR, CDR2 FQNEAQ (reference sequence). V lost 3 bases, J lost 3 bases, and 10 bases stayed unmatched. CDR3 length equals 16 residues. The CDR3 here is CASSLIGQGSDYEQYF. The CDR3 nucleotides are TGTGCCAGCAGCTTGATCGGACAGGGTTCAGACTACGAGCAGTACTTC.

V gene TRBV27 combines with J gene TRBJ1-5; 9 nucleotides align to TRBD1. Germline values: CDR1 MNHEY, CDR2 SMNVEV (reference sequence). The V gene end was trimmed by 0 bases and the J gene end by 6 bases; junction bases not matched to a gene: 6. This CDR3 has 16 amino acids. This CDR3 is CASSLSGQGVIQPQHF. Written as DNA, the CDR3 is TGTGCCAGCAGTTTATCGGGACAGGGTGTAATTCAGCCCCAGCATTTT.

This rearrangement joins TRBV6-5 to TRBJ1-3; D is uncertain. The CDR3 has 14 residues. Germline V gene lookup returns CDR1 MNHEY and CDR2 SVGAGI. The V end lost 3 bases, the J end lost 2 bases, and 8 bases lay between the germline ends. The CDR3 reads CASSYGGAGNTIYF. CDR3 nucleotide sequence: TGTGCCAGCAGTTATGGCGGTGCTGGAAACACCATATATTTT.

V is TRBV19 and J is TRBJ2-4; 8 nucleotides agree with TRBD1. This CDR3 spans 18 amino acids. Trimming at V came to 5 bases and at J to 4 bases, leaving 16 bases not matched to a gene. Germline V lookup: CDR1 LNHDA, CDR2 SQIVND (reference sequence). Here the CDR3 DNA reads TGTGCCAGTAGTTTGCTGCAGGGGGCTGGGACAAAAAAAAACATTCAGTACTTC. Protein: CASSLLQGAGTKKNIQYF.

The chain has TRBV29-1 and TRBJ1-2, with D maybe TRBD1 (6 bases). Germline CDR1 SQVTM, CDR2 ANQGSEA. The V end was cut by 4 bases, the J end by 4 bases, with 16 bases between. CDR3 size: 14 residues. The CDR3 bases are TGCAGCGTTGGGGGGGCGGGGGCAGGCTATGGCTACACCTTC. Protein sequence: CSVGGAGAGYGYTF.

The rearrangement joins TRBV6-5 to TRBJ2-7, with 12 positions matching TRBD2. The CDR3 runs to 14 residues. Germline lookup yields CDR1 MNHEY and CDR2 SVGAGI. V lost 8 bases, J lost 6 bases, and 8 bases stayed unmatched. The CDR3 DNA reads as TGTGCCAGCGGACTAGCGGGACCCCCCGGCGAGCAGTACTTC. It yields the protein CASGLAGPPGEQYF.

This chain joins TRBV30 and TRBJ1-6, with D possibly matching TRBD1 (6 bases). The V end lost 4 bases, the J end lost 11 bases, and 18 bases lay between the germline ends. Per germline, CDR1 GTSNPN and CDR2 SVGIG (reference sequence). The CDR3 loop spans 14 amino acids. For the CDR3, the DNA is TGTGCCTGGACGGGGGGCATAGAGTTTACACCCCTCCACTTT. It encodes CAWTGGIEFTPLHF.

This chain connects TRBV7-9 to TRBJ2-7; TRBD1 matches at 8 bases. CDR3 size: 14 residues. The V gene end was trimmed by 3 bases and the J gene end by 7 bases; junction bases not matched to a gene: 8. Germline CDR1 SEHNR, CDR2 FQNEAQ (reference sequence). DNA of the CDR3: TGTGCCAGCAGCTTCTCAGGGGGCACGCGGGAGCAGTACTTC. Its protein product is CASSFSGGTREQYF. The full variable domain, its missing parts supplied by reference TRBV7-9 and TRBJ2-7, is DTGVSQNPRHKITKRGQNVTFRCDPISEHNRLYWYRQTLGQGPEFLTYFQNEAQLEKSRLLSDRFSAERPKGSFSTLEIQRTEQGDSAMYLCASSFSGGTREQYFGPGTRLTVT.

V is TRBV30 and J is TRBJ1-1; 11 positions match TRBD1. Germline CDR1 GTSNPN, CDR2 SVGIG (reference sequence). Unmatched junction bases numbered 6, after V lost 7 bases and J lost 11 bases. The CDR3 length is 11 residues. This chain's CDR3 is CASRTGGQAFF. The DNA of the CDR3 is TGTGCCTCTCGGACAGGGGGCCAGGCTTTCTTT.

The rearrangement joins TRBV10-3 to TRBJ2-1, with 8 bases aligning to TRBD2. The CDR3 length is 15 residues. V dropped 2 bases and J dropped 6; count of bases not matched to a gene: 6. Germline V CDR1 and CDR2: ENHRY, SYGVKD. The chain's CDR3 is CAISEGLAGSNEQFF. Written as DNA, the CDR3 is TGTGCCATCAGTGAGGGACTAGCCGGGAGCAATGAGCAGTTCTTC.

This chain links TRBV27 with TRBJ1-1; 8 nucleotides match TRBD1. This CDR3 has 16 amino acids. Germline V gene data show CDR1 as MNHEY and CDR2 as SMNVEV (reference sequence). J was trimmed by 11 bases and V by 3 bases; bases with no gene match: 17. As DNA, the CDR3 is TGTGCCAGCAGTTTGGAGTGGGGCCGTGGGACAGGTGTGGCTTTCTTT. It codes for CASSLEWGRGTGVAFF.

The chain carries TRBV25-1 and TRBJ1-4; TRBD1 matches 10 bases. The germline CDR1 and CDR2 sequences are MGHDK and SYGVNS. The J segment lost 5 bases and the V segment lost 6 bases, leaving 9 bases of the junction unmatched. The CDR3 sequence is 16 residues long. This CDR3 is CASSRTGGRLNEKLFF. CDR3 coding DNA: TGTGCCAGCAGCAGGACAGGGGGGCGCCTCAATGAAAAACTGTTTTTT.

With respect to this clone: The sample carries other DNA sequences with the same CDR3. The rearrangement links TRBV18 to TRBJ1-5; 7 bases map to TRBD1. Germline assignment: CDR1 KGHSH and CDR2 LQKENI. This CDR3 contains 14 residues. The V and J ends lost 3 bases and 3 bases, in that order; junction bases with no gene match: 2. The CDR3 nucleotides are TGTGCCAGCTCACCGGGACAGCCCAATCAGCCCCAGCATTTT. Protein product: CASSPGQPNQPQHF.

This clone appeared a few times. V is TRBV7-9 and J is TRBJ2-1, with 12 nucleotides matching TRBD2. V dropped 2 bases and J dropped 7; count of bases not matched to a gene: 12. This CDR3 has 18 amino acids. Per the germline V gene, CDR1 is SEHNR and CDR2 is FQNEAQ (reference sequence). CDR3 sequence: CASSLPPRLAGASNEQFF. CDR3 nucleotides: TGTGCCAGCAGCTTACCCCCCAGACTAGCGGGGGCCAGTAATGAGCAGTTCTTC. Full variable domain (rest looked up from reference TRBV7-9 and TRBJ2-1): DTGVSQNPRHKITKRGQNVTFRCDPISEHNRLYWYRQTLGQGPEFLTYFQNEAQLEKSRLLSDRFSAERPKGSFSTLEIQRTEQGDSAMYLCASSLPPRLAGASNEQFFGPGTRLTVL.